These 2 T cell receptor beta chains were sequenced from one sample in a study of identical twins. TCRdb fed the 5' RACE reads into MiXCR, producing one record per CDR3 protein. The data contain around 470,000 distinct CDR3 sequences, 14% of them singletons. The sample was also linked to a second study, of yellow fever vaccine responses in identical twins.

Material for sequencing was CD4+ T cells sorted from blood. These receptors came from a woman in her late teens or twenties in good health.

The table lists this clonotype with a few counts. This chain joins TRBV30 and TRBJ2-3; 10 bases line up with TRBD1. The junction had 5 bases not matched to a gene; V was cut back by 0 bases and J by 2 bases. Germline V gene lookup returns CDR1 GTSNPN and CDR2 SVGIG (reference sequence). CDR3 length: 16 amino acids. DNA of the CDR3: TGTGCCTGGAGTGTATTTGGGACAGGGGTCACAGATACGCAGTATTTT. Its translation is CAWSVFGTGVTDTQYF.

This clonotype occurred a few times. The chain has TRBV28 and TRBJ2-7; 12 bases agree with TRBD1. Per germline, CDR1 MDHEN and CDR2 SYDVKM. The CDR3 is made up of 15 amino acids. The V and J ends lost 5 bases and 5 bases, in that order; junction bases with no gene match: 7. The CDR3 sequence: CASSLTGTGGNEQYF. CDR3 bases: TGTGCCAGCAGTCTAACCGGGACAGGGGGCAACGAGCAGTACTTC.